Sequencing of this T cell receptor (beta chain) was carried out in a study of lymphopenia after photon versus proton radiotherapy. Notes on the study in general: A bigger post-nadir fall in TCR diversity correlated inversely with survival time in deceased patients. Oligoclonal CD8+ Temra expansion after nadir drove photon patients' diversity drop. Proton therapy kept repertoires fairly stable, unlike photons, which gained effector/memory cells. Only patients who died were analyzed for survival; proton advantage is unproven.

Clones were sequenced by immunoSEQ multiplex PCR, and TCRdb holds only the in-frame ones, with some missing. Here the sample spans tens of thousands of clones, about 89% being singletons. Looked up from germline, CDR1 is SGHAT and CDR2 is FQNNGV. Unmatched junction bases numbered 7, after V lost 0 bases and J lost 6 bases. This CDR3 has 16 residues. To note about this clone: The antigen remains unidentified.

V gene TRBV11-2 combines with J gene TRBJ2-3, with 9 bases that match TRBD1. The specimen was peripheral blood, collected from a patient treated with proton-based radiotherapy. This clonotype was sampled from a man older than 75 with esophageal cancer. The CDR3 spells CASSLERQGVSDTQYF. The DNA of the CDR3 is TGTGCCAGCAGCTTAGAAAGACAGGGGGTCTCTGATACGCAGTATTTT.